The 14 T cell receptor beta chains in this list originate from one sample, sequenced in a study of T cells in Graves' hyperthyroidism and ophthalmopathy. The investigators amplified TCR beta CDR3 regions from RNA transcripts. First-round RT-PCR targeting the TCR CDR3 was performed with the HTBI primer set. Each CDR3 protein is one row after TCRdb ran MiXCR on the multiplex PCR reads. The data show 300,000 to 450,000 distinct CDR3 sequences, around 13% seen once. Sequenced: blood. The receptors were sampled from a young woman with Graves' hyperthyroidism.

This clonotype has only a few counts. The chain uses TRBV7-9 and TRBJ2-3; D remains ambiguous. Trimming left V 5 bases short and J 3 bases short, with 12 bases between. The germline V gene encodes CDR1 SEHNR and CDR2 FQNEAQ (reference sequence). The CDR3 is made up of 14 amino acids. CDR3 DNA sequence: TGTGCCAGCAGCCGTTCCCAAGGGACAGATACGCAGTATTTT. Translation gives CASSRSQGTDTQYF.

This clonotype has a count of ten or more. The genes are TRBV28 and TRBJ1-1, with a weak D call TRBD1 (5 bases). Trimming took off 3 bases at V and 3 bases at J, with 17 bases between the two ends. This CDR3 contains 16 residues. Per germline, CDR1 MDHEN and CDR2 SYDVKM. CDR3 amino acids: CASSFLGNVGDTEAFF. CDR3 DNA: TGTGCCAGCAGTTTTTTAGGGAACGTGGGGGACACTGAAGCTTTCTTT.

The sample holds many counts of this clonotype. This chain connects TRBV4-1 to TRBJ2-7; D gene uncertain. Between the trimmed V and J ends, which lost 0 bases and 8 bases, there was a span of 8 bases. The CDR3 runs 12 residues. CDR1 is MGHRA, CDR2 YSYEKL, per germline. The chain's CDR3 is CASSQDTFKQYF. CDR3 DNA: TGCGCCAGCAGCCAAGACACGTTTAAGCAGTACTTC.

This clonotype occurred many times. The rearrangement uses TRBV7-9 and TRBJ2-2; D perhaps matches TRBD1 (6 bases). This CDR3 has 19 amino acids. The germline V and J ends were trimmed by 5 bases and 4 bases, with 26 bases remaining between them. CDR1 SEHNR and CDR2 FQNEAQ come from the germline V gene (reference sequence). CDR3 loop: CASSLYRGLSDRRTGELFF. In nucleotides, the CDR3 is TGTGCCAGCAGCCTCTATCGGGGCTTATCCGACAGGCGCACCGGGGAGCTGTTTTTT.

This clonotype was recorded many times. The V and J genes are TRBV6-2 or TRBV6-3 and TRBJ1-1; TRBD1 aligns across 7 bases. Trimming cost V 6 bases and J 7 bases; bases outside gene matches: 5. Per the germline V gene, CDR1 is MNHEY and CDR2 is SVGEGT. This CDR3 has 12 residues. In DNA, the CDR3 is TGTGCCAGCAGCCAGGGACAGTTTGAAGCTTTCTTT. This sequence encodes CASSQGQFEAFF.

This clonotype turned up a few times. This chain connects TRBV6-5 to TRBJ1-3; D is perhaps TRBD1 (5 bases). V was clipped by 0 bases and J by 3 bases, with 12 bases between them. CDR1 and CDR2 (germline): MNHEY, SVGAGI. The CDR3 spans 16 residues. DNA of the CDR3: TGTGCCAGCAGTTACTCGGGGGATTCTATTGGAAACACCATATATTTT. It is translated as CASSYSGDSIGNTIYF.

The table lists this clonotype with many counts. The chain is built from TRBV7-2 and TRBJ2-7; D is tentatively TRBD1 or TRBD2 (5 bases each). This CDR3 has 12 amino acids. Between the trimmed V and J ends, which lost 2 bases and 6 bases, there was a span of 8 bases. Per the germline V gene, CDR1 is SGHTA and CDR2 is FQGNSA. The DNA of the CDR3 is TGTGCCAGCAGCTTATGGGACGGCGAGCAGTACTTC. Translated: CASSLWDGEQYF.

At least ten counts were recorded for this clonotype. The chain couples TRBV7-2 to TRBJ2-5, with D unresolved. Germline V gene sequence: CDR1 SGHTA, CDR2 FQGNSA. CDR3 length equals 14 residues. The V end was cut by 5 bases, the J end by 5 bases, with 15 bases between. The DNA of the CDR3 is TGTGCCAGCAGCGGCGCAGGCGTGGGGGAGACCCAGTACTTC. Translating gives CASSGAGVGETQYF.

This clonotype was recorded many times. This sequence joins TRBV6-1 and TRBJ2-5, with a possible D match to TRBD1 (5 bases). V gave up 5 bases and J gave up 2 bases, with 12 bases separating them. The CDR3 totals 14 residues. Germline V gene sequence: CDR1 MNHNS, CDR2 SASEGT. The CDR3 sequence: CASSSRTRQETQYF. The CDR3 DNA sequence: TGTGCCAGCAGTTCCAGGACACGACAAGAGACCCAGTACTTC.

This clonotype was seen many times. The chain joins TRBV6-2 or TRBV6-3 to TRBJ2-7, with D maybe TRBD2 (5 bases). The V end lost 0 bases, the J end lost 3 bases, and 12 bases lay between the germline ends. Germline-derived CDR1 and CDR2 are MNHEY and SVGEGT. This CDR3 spans 15 amino acids. The CDR3 sequence: CASSYSYTRDYEQYF. CDR3 nucleotide sequence: TGTGCCAGCAGTTACTCGTACACGAGGGACTACGAGCAGTACTTC.

In this sample, this clonotype turned up many times. The chain links TRBV29-1 to TRBJ1-1, with D possibly TRBD1 on 5 matching bases. V was pared by 6 bases and J by 0 bases, with 17 bases between. The germline V gene has CDR1 SQVTM and CDR2 ANQGSEA. The CDR3 loop spans 15 amino acids. As DNA, the CDR3 is TGCAGCGTAGAAAATCCGGGACCGCTGAACACTGAAGCTTTCTTT. This codes for CSVENPGPLNTEAFF.

In this sample, this clonotype turned up many times. The chain carries TRBV29-1 and TRBJ2-1; TRBD1 agrees at 8 bases. Per germline, CDR1 SQVTM and CDR2 ANQGSEA. The CDR3 loop spans 14 amino acids. V was clipped by 7 bases and J by 4 bases; unmatched bases: 9. The CDR3 DNA sequence: TGCAGCGCCCTGGGACAGGACCCATACAATGAGCAGTTCTTC. This encodes CSALGQDPYNEQFF.

This clonotype was picked up many times. This chain uses TRBV27 with TRBJ2-2; D is unresolved. The length of the CDR3 is 14 residues. Trimming cost V 6 bases and J 0 bases, with 8 bases left between them. Germline loops: CDR1 MNHEY, CDR2 SMNVEV (reference sequence). The CDR3 here is CASRQLTNTGELFF. For the CDR3, the DNA is TGTGCCAGCAGACAGCTTACGAACACCGGGGAGCTGTTTTTT.

This clonotype has ten or more counts. V is TRBV24-1 and J is TRBJ1-1, with 7 bases aligning to TRBD1. There are 13 residues in the CDR3. Germline-derived CDR1 and CDR2 are KGHDR and SFDVKD. Trimming at V came to 7 bases and at J to 0 bases, leaving 1 base not matched to a gene. The chain's CDR3 is CATRTGLNTEAFF. In DNA, the CDR3 is TGTGCCACCAGGACAGGGCTGAACACTGAAGCTTTCTTT.